A selection of T cell receptor beta chains follows, all from one sample in a study of memory CD4+ T cells and cytomegalovirus serostatus. Method: immunoSEQ multiplex PCR; TCRdb's copy keeps in-frame clones and lacks some. The repertoire holds approximately 44,000 clones, with just over 75% as singletons. The sample was memory CD4+ T cells from blood. These TCRs come from an adult in good health and CMV-seronegative. Both conserved end residues are part of each CDR3. The order of the fields is V gene, CDR3 length, J gene, CDR3 protein.

v_gene: TRBV5-1; len: 16; j_gene: TRBJ1-5; CDR3aa: CASSPGTVPSNQPQHF
v_gene: TRBV7-9; len: 15; j_gene: TRBJ1-3; CDR3aa: CASSQGQGMGNTIYF
v_gene: TRBV6-5; len: 14; j_gene: TRBJ2-1; CDR3aa: CASSYVTDYNEQFF
v_gene: TRBV4-2; len: 16; j_gene: TRBJ1-4; CDR3aa: CASSQDYDPPSEKLFF
v_gene: TRBV7-9; len: 16; j_gene: TRBJ2-1; CDR3aa: CASSSSTGPSYNEQFF
v_gene: TRBV5-1; len: 17; j_gene: TRBJ2-1; CDR3aa: CASSLDRGRSSYNEQFF
v_gene: TRBV5-6; len: 13; j_gene: TRBJ1-6; CDR3aa: CASSFGINSPLHF
v_gene: TRBV27; len: 17; j_gene: TRBJ2-4; CDR3aa: CASSLFIGVGAKNIQYF
v_gene: TRBV15; len: 17; j_gene: TRBJ1-6; CDR3aa: CATRAAGGSIVDSPLHF
v_gene: TRBV11-3; len: 15; j_gene: TRBJ2-5; CDR3aa: CASSLGGTNVETQYF
v_gene: TRBV4-1; len: 18; j_gene: TRBJ1-3; CDR3aa: CASSQVKGDRVSGNTIYF
v_gene: TRBV30; len: 14; j_gene: TRBJ1-1; CDR3aa: CAWRREGGYTEAFF
v_gene: TRBV28; len: 15; j_gene: TRBJ1-5; CDR3aa: CASSLFREGNQPQHF
v_gene: TRBV19; len: 12; j_gene: TRBJ1-2; CDR3aa: CASSMGPGGYTF
v_gene: TRBV7-9; len: 18; j_gene: TRBJ2-1; CDR3aa: CASSLGRLAASSYNEQFF
v_gene: TRBV11-3; len: 15; j_gene: TRBJ2-2; CDR3aa: CASSLGTGPTGELFF
v_gene: TRBV11-2; len: 15; j_gene: TRBJ1-5; CDR3aa: CASSLVGGSNQPQHF
v_gene: TRBV12-1; len: 13; j_gene: TRBJ1-2; CDR3aa: CASSFNGNYGYTF
v_gene: TRBV5-4; len: 13; j_gene: TRBJ2-1; CDR3aa: CASSFGRANEQFF
v_gene: TRBV9; len: 13; j_gene: TRBJ2-5; CDR3aa: CASSVGQQETQYF
v_gene: TRBV13; len: 14; j_gene: TRBJ2-1; CDR3aa: CASMRGGGRNEQFF
v_gene: TRBV6-6; len: 13; j_gene: TRBJ2-7; CDR3aa: CASRVGTLYEQYF
v_gene: TRBV5-1; len: 14; j_gene: TRBJ2-3; CDR3aa: CASSLVGGRDTQYF
v_gene: TRBV2; len: 17; j_gene: TRBJ2-6; CDR3aa: CASEKGAPFTGANVLTF
v_gene: TRBV29-1; len: 14; j_gene: TRBJ2-5; CDR3aa: CSVERRNRQETQYF
v_gene: TRBV2; len: 11; j_gene: TRBJ1-2; CDR3aa: CASSYVYGYTF
v_gene: TRBV2; len: 15; j_gene: TRBJ1-4; CDR3aa: CASKLVFTTNEKLFF
v_gene: TRBV5-1; len: 16; j_gene: TRBJ2-5; CDR3aa: CASSFLAGAVRETQYF
v_gene: TRBV5-5; len: 16; j_gene: TRBJ2-7; CDR3aa: CASSLSSHVVGDEQYF
v_gene: TRBV5-1; len: 14; j_gene: TRBJ2-7; CDR3aa: CASSPSGGSHEQYF
v_gene: TRBV10-3; len: 15; j_gene: TRBJ2-3; CDR3aa: CAIRDPTVSTDTQYF
v_gene: TRBV10-1; len: 22; j_gene: TRBJ2-3; CDR3aa: CASSDGQGVSGAEGGYTDTQYF
v_gene: TRBV19; len: 15; j_gene: TRBJ2-3; CDR3aa: CASSIVTGSTDTQYF
v_gene: TRBV6-5; len: 12; j_gene: TRBJ1-4; CDR3aa: CASRGTGRKLFF
v_gene: TRBV11-3; len: 14; j_gene: TRBJ1-1; CDR3aa: CASSPGTALTEAFF
v_gene: TRBV2; len: 14; j_gene: TRBJ1-4; CDR3aa: CASSNFQGGEKLFF
v_gene: TRBV18; len: 11; j_gene: TRBJ1-1; CDR3aa: CASSLDTEAFF
v_gene: TRBV27; len: 14; j_gene: TRBJ2-7; CDR3aa: CASSFSGGFYEQYF
v_gene: TRBV15; len: 13; j_gene: TRBJ2-3; CDR3aa: CATREGTTDTQYF
v_gene: TRBV4-2; len: 15; j_gene: TRBJ1-4; CDR3aa: CASSQSQGAPEKLFF
v_gene: TRBV30; len: 13; j_gene: TRBJ1-1; CDR3aa: CAWSKGAGTEAFF
v_gene: TRBV5-1; len: 16; j_gene: TRBJ1-3; CDR3aa: CASSPWEGATGNTIYF
v_gene: TRBV5-4; len: 13; j_gene: TRBJ1-1; CDR3aa: CASSFDRGRVAFF
v_gene: TRBV15; len: 16; j_gene: TRBJ1-3; CDR3aa: CATSTGGASRGNTIYF
v_gene: TRBV7-2; len: 15; j_gene: TRBJ2-3; CDR3aa: CASSFRGGNADTQYF
v_gene: TRBV28; len: 13; j_gene: TRBJ1-1; CDR3aa: CASSLGSVVAAFF
v_gene: TRBV15; len: 15; j_gene: TRBJ1-2; CDR3aa: CATSRDGGGASGYTF
v_gene: TRBV30; len: 14; j_gene: TRBJ2-1; CDR3aa: CAWRRDIISNEQFF
v_gene: TRBV27; len: 15; j_gene: TRBJ1-5; CDR3aa: CASPTGGSRGGPQHF
v_gene: TRBV15; len: 15; j_gene: TRBJ2-7; CDR3aa: CATSSYPGGSYEQYF
v_gene: TRBV5-6; len: 17; j_gene: TRBJ1-4; CDR3aa: CASSLSQGTPTNEKLFF
v_gene: TRBV4-1; len: 18; j_gene: TRBJ1-6; CDR3aa: CASSQGGPPSSYNSPLHF
v_gene: TRBV28; len: 15; j_gene: TRBJ1-5; CDR3aa: CASIWVGVSNQPQHF
v_gene: TRBV6-1; len: 14; j_gene: TRBJ1-2; CDR3aa: CASSEAGSGYGYTF
v_gene: TRBV20-1; len: 11; j_gene: TRBJ2-1; CDR3aa: CSATGGGEQFF